This entry concerns a single T cell receptor (beta chain). TCRdb's copy holds only in-frame clones and misses some; the assay was immunoSEQ multiplex PCR. Here the sample spans about 33,000 clones, roughly nine tenths being singletons. This sample was included in a study of T cell changes during pregnancy in multiple sclerosis. The germline V gene encodes CDR1 MGHRA and CDR2 YSYEKL. The CDR3 contains 14 residues. V shed 1 base and J 5 bases; nucleotides not matched to a gene: 2. The sequence came from a female donor in good health, enrolled as a control in a pregnancy study. The J gene is TRBJ2-1, the V gene TRBV4-1, with 7 bases that match TRBD2. This specimen was CD4+ T cells from peripheral blood mononuclear cells, taken in the third trimester of pregnancy. CDR3 loop: CASSQVGRDNEQFF. The CDR3 nucleotides are TGCGCCAGCAGCCAAGTTGGGAGGGACAATGAGCAGTTCTTC.